A selection of T cell receptor beta chains follows, all from one sample in a study of blood T cell repertoires in COVID-19. The method was immunoSEQ multiplex PCR; TCRdb's version includes in-frame clones alone and lacks a portion of them. In the table there are 250,000 to 300,000 clones, approximately 93% of which are singletons. The source material was peripheral blood. The receptors shown here come from a woman aged 25 to 45 with COVID-19, enrolled during active disease. CDR3s include the opening cysteine and the closing phenylalanine or tryptophan. The D gene is left open where the match is weak. For some rows the clone size is stated as once, few or many, or as a class when expanded; others skip it.

v_call: TRBV12-3/TRBV12-4
clone_size: -
j_call: TRBJ1-1
d_call: -
cdr3_aa: CASTRRTAAFF
cdr3_nt: TGTGCCAGCACTCGTCGGACAGCAGCTTTCTTT

v_call: TRBV11-2
clone_size: once
j_call: TRBJ2-3
d_call: TRBD2
cdr3_aa: CASSLEGLAGGTDTQYF
cdr3_nt: TGTGCCAGCAGCTTAGAAGGGCTAGCGGGAGGCACAGATACGCAGTATTTT

v_call: TRBV6-5
clone_size: -
j_call: TRBJ2-1
d_call: TRBD2
cdr3_aa: CASSYRLALYNEQFF
cdr3_nt: TGTGCCAGCAGTTACAGACTAGCGCTCTACAATGAGCAGTTCTTC

v_call: TRBV11-1
clone_size: -
j_call: TRBJ2-3
d_call: TRBD1
cdr3_aa: CASTLDRGPADTQYF
cdr3_nt: TGTGCCAGCACACTCGACAGGGGGCCGGCAGATACGCAGTATTTT

v_call: TRBV7-2
clone_size: -
j_call: TRBJ1-5
d_call: -
cdr3_aa: CASSLNKGLPEPQHF
cdr3_nt: TGTGCCAGCAGCTTGAATAAGGGACTCCCCGAGCCCCAGCATTTT

v_call: TRBV20-1
clone_size: -
j_call: TRBJ1-1
d_call: -
cdr3_aa: CSADSYTEAFF
cdr3_nt: TGCAGTGCAGACAGCTACACTGAAGCTTTCTTT

v_call: TRBV5-4
clone_size: -
j_call: TRBJ2-2
d_call: -
cdr3_aa: CASSLALNTGELFF
cdr3_nt: TGTGCCAGCAGCTTGGCCTTAAACACCGGGGAGCTGTTTTTT

v_call: TRBV6-6
clone_size: -
j_call: TRBJ2-7
d_call: TRBD2
cdr3_aa: CASSYALAGGNEQYF
cdr3_nt: TGTGCCAGCAGTTACGCCCTAGCGGGAGGTAACGAGCAGTACTTC

v_call: TRBV9
clone_size: -
j_call: TRBJ2-1
d_call: TRBD2
cdr3_aa: CASSVAASGEGEQFF
cdr3_nt: TGTGCCAGCAGCGTAGCGGCTAGCGGGGAGGGTGAGCAGTTCTTC

v_call: TRBV28
clone_size: -
j_call: TRBJ1-2
d_call: -
cdr3_aa: CASYPPGTGGEGYTF
cdr3_nt: TGTGCCAGCTACCCCCCGGGCACCGGAGGGGAGGGCTACACCTTC

v_call: TRBV6-5
clone_size: -
j_call: TRBJ1-5
d_call: -
cdr3_aa: CASSTGIQPQHF
cdr3_nt: TGTGCCAGCAGTACAGGAATTCAGCCCCAGCATTTT

v_call: TRBV9
clone_size: -
j_call: TRBJ1-6
d_call: -
cdr3_aa: CASSASGPNSPLHF
cdr3_nt: TGTGCCAGCAGCGCGTCAGGGCCTAATTCACCCCTCCACTTT

v_call: TRBV15
clone_size: -
j_call: TRBJ2-1
d_call: -
cdr3_aa: CATSPRRGVGAIHEQFF
cdr3_nt: TGTGCCACCAGCCCCCGCCGGGGAGTGGGGGCGATTCATGAGCAGTTCTTC

v_call: TRBV9
clone_size: -
j_call: TRBJ2-5
d_call: TRBD2
cdr3_aa: CASSVVAGGGETQYF
cdr3_nt: TGTGCCAGCAGCGTAGTAGCGGGAGGTGGTGAGACCCAGTACTTC

v_call: TRBV5-1
clone_size: -
j_call: TRBJ2-1
d_call: TRBD2
cdr3_aa: CASSLDLAGVNEQFF
cdr3_nt: TGCGCCAGCAGCTTGGACCTAGCGGGAGTGAATGAGCAGTTCTTC

v_call: TRBV10-2
clone_size: -
j_call: TRBJ2-7
d_call: -
cdr3_aa: CASRGPGSGDHEQYF
cdr3_nt: TGCGCCAGCAGGGGACCGGGATCAGGGGACCACGAGCAGTACTTC

v_call: TRBV27
clone_size: -
j_call: TRBJ2-7
d_call: -
cdr3_aa: CASRGQGLGYEQYF
cdr3_nt: TGTGCCAGCAGGGGCCAGGGTTTAGGCTACGAGCAGTACTTC

v_call: TRBV10-3
clone_size: -
j_call: TRBJ2-5
d_call: -
cdr3_aa: CAISDGGPETQYF
cdr3_nt: TGTGCCATCAGTGACGGCGGGCCAGAGACCCAGTACTTC

v_call: TRBV5-6
clone_size: -
j_call: TRBJ2-7
d_call: -
cdr3_aa: CASSSDGTGQSTYEQYF
cdr3_nt: TGTGCCAGCAGCTCGGATGGCACAGGGCAATCCACCTACGAGCAGTACTTC

v_call: TRBV12-3/TRBV12-4
clone_size: once
j_call: TRBJ2-1
d_call: -
cdr3_aa: CASSFSAQGEQFF
cdr3_nt: TGTGCCAGCAGTTTTTCTGCCCAGGGTGAGCAGTTCTTC

v_call: TRBV28
clone_size: -
j_call: TRBJ2-7
d_call: -
cdr3_aa: CASSFTGAVKAYEQYF
cdr3_nt: TGTGCCAGCAGTTTTACTGGGGCAGTTAAAGCCTACGAGCAGTACTTC

v_call: TRBV5-1
clone_size: -
j_call: TRBJ2-5
d_call: TRBD1
cdr3_aa: CASSWGQGEETQYF
cdr3_nt: TGCGCCAGCAGCTGGGGACAGGGCGAGGAGACCCAGTACTTC

v_call: TRBV3-1/TRBV3-2
clone_size: -
j_call: TRBJ1-2
d_call: -
cdr3_aa: CASSQVAYGYTF
cdr3_nt: TGTGCCAGCAGCCAAGTAGCCTATGGCTACACCTTC

v_call: TRBV21-1
clone_size: -
j_call: TRBJ1-4
d_call: -
cdr3_aa: CASSKRGLFEKLFF
cdr3_nt: TGTGCCAGCAGCAAAAGGGGATTGTTTGAAAAACTGTTTTTT

v_call: TRBV10-3
clone_size: -
j_call: TRBJ1-3
d_call: TRBD1
cdr3_aa: CAISGQGQVGNTIYF
cdr3_nt: TGTGCCATCAGCGGACAGGGTCAAGTTGGAAACACCATATATTTT

v_call: TRBV3-1/TRBV3-2
clone_size: -
j_call: TRBJ1-3
d_call: -
cdr3_aa: CASSQDPGVSGNTIYF
cdr3_nt: TGTGCCAGCAGCCAAGACCCAGGGGTATCTGGAAACACCATATATTTT